The present TCR beta chain was sequenced within a study of T cell responses to AZD1222 COVID-19 vaccine. The study's findings and limits: Donors, mostly white British, included more females; clonal diversity was possibly underestimated.

Here immunoSEQ multiplex PCR was the method, and the copy in TCRdb shows in-frame clones only, minus some. The table includes 45,000 to 65,000 clones, more than 75% detected once. About this clone: Its antigen is still unknown.

The CDR3 runs to 10 residues. Germline V gene lookup returns CDR1 SNHLY and CDR2 FYNNEI. The V end was cut by 4 bases, the J end by 8 bases, with 2 bases between. This material consisted of peripheral blood, taken 28 days after the second AZD1222 dose. The TCR sequence derives from an adult who received the AZD1222 COVID-19 vaccine. V is TRBV2 and J is TRBJ2-2; D unresolved. The CDR3 DNA follows: TGTGCCAGCAGTGCTGGGGAGCTGTTTTTT. Residues: CASSAGELFF. Full variable domain (outside the CDR3, taken from reference TRBV2 and TRBJ2-2): EPEVTQTPSHQVTQMGQEVILRCVPISNHLYFYWYRQILGQKVEFLVSFYNNEISEKSEIFDDQFSVERPDGSNFTLKIRSTKLEDSAMYFCASSAGELFFGEGSRLTVL.